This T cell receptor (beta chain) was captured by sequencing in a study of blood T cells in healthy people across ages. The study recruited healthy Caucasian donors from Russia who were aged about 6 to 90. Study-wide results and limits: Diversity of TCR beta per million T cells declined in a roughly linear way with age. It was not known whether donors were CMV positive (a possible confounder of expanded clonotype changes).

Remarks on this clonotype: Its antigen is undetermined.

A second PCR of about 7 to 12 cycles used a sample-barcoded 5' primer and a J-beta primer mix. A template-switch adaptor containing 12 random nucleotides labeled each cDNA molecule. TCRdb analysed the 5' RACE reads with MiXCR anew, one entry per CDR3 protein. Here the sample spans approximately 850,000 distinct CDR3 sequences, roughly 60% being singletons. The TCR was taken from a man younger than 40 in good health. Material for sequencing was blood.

Here the CDR3 DNA reads TGTGCCAGCAGACCCCAGGGGGCGGACTATGGCTACACCTTC. Translation: CASRPQGADYGYTF. The gene calls are TRBV6-2 or TRBV6-3 and TRBJ1-2; 8 nucleotides agree with TRBD1. The V gene's germline CDR1 is MNHEY and CDR2 SVGEGT. This CDR3 is 14 amino acids long. Trimming at V came to 6 bases and at J to 3 bases, leaving 6 bases not matched to a gene.